This T cell receptor beta chain came from a study of T cells in Graves' hyperthyroidism and ophthalmopathy. The CDR3 totals 16 residues. Germline V gives CDR1 MNHEY, CDR2 SMNVEV (reference sequence). V was clipped by 8 bases and J by 0 bases; unmatched bases: 8. This clonotype appeared many times. The source material, RNA transcripts, was used to amplify TCR beta CDR3 regions. An initial round of RT-PCR targeting the TCR CDR3 relied on the HTBI primer set. TCRdb analysed the multiplex PCR reads with MiXCR anew, one entry per CDR3 protein. The sample lists 360,000 or so distinct CDR3 sequences, around 18% occurring once. Exclusion criteria comprised uncontrolled infection, other autoimmune disease, pregnancy or lactation.

The sequence derives from a woman between 40 and 50 years old with Graves' ophthalmopathy. The sequenced material came from blood. The V call is TRBV27, the J call TRBJ1-5, with 9 positions matching TRBD1. The CDR3 region has the DNA TGTGCCAGCTCGAAGGACAGGGGCAATAGCAATCAGCCCCAGCATTTT. It translates to CASSKDRGNSNQPQHF.